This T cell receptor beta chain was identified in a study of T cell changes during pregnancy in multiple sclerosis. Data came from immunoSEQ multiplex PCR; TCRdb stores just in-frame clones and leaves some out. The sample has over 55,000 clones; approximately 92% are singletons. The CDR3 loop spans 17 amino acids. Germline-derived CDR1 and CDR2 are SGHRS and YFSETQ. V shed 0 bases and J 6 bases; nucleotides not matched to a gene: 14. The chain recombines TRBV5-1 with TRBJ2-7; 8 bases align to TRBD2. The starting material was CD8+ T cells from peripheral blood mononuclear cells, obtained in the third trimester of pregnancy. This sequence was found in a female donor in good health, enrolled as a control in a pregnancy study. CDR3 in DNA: TGCGCCAGCAGCTTGGATTTCCGCGGGGGGTTTCTGAGCGAGCAGTACTTC. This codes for CASSLDFRGGFLSEQYF.